This T cell receptor beta chain was captured by sequencing in a study of OX40 agonist ivuxolimab in advanced cancers. Study details: Patients were dosed with the agonistic anti-OX40 (CD134) antibody ivuxolimab. Patients got intravenous ivuxolimab at 0.01 to 10 mg/kg every 2 weeks. General observations from the study: Low normalized clonal expansion also occurred in some nonresponding patients.

The assay was immunoSEQ multiplex PCR, and TCRdb's table has in-frame clones only and misses some. The sample has approximately 69,000 clones, around 87% seen once. The V gene's germline CDR1 is MNHNS and CDR2 SASEGT. The CDR3 runs 12 residues. Trimming shortened V by 7 bases and J by 3 bases, and 9 bases separated the two germline ends. Regarding this clone: The antigen is not known.

The material sequenced was CD4+ or CD8+ T cells sorted from blood, taken in a trial of the OX40 agonist ivuxolimab. V and J are TRBV6-1 and TRBJ1-1; the D is unclear. This receptor was identified in an adult with an advanced solid tumor such as melanoma, head and neck, liver or kidney cancer. CDR3 nucleotide sequence: TGTGCCAGCATGTTAGATGACACTGAAGCTTTCTTT. It yields the protein CASMLDDTEAFF.